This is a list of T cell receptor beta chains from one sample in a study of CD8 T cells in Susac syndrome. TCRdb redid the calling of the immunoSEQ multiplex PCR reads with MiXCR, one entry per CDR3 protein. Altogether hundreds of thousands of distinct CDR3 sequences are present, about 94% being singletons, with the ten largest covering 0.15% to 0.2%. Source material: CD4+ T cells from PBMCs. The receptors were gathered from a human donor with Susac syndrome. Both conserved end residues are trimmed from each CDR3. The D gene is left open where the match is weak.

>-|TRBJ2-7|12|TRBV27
ATQPWTASYEQY
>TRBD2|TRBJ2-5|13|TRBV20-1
SALKGGGGRETQY
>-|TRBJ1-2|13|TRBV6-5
ASSYGRGEDYGYT
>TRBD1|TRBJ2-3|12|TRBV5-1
ASSQTGGMDTQY
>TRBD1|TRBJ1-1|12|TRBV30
AWRRDRGTGNAF
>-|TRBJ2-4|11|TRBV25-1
ASSEQGKNIQY
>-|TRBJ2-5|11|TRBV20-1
SASRSRQETQY
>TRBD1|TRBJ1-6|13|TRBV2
ASSEVGQDNSPLH
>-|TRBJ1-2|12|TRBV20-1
SASVRAGPYGYT
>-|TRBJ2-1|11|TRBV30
AWVPDKAIEQF
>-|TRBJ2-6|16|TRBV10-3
AISEPGQQSSGANVLT
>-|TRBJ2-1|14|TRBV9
ASSPGLYSSYNEQF
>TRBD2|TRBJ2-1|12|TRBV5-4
ASSLLAAYNEQF
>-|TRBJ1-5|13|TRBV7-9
ASSPGGYSNQPQH
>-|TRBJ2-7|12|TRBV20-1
SARDRDNGYEQY